Following are 20 T cell receptor beta chains from one sample sequenced in a study of T-cell reconstitution after alpha-beta-depleted transplantation in children (dated by TCRdb to 2016 to 2017). Sample treatment or condition, as interpreted from the label and publication: allogeneic hematopoietic cell transplantation with graft depleted of TCRalphabeta T cells and CD19 B cells. Library generation was performed with PCR. These reads were obtained on an Illumina HiSeq 2500. To normalize quantification of the TCRbeta repertoire, the TCR libraries were built with molecular barcoding that relied on unique molecular identifiers. In-frame beta chains were kept once TCRdb had trimmed the public reads at Q25 with fastp and called clones with MiXCR. Rows matching on CDR3 protein sequence are summarized as one entry with the most common DNA and genes. Across this sample there are roughly 300,000 distinct CDR3 sequences, with under 14% seen only once. The ten largest clones represent about 25% of the sample.

Sequenced here: peripheral blood, sampled 180 days after TCRalphabeta/CD19-depleted stem cell transplant. These receptors were obtained from a male patient under 10 years old who had a stem cell transplant for chronic granulomatous disease, so the T cells may come from the graft donor.

This clonotype has ten or more counts. The rearrangement links TRBV7-6 to TRBJ2-5; the D gene is possibly TRBD2 (7 bases). The CDR3 has 14 residues. Germline V CDR1 and CDR2: SGHVS, FNYEAQ. V was pared by 4 bases and J by 4 bases, with 13 bases between. This CDR3 is CASSWGGPRETQYF. The CDR3 bases are TGTGCCAGCAGCTGGGGGGGGCCACGAGAGACCCAGTACTTC.

At least ten counts were recorded for this clonotype. This chain links TRBV6-1 with TRBJ2-7; TRBD1 agrees at 8 bases. Germline-derived CDR1 and CDR2 are MNHNS and SASEGT. V dropped 6 bases and J dropped 2; count of bases not matched to a gene: 6. The CDR3 spans 14 residues. CDR3 protein: CASRRQGTTYEQYF. The CDR3 DNA is TGTGCCAGCAGGCGACAGGGGACGACCTACGAGCAGTACTTC.

This clonotype was counted many times. The chain joins TRBV28 to TRBJ2-3; 12 bases align to TRBD2. CDR1 MDHEN and CDR2 SYDVKM come from the germline V gene. The CDR3 spans 16 residues. The junction had 3 bases not matched to a gene; V was cut back by 1 base and J by 4 bases. The DNA of the CDR3 is TGTGCCAGCAGTTTATCTAGCGGGAGGGCACCAGATACGCAGTATTTT. This sequence encodes CASSLSSGRAPDTQYF.

This clonotype showed up many times. The genes are TRBV5-1 and TRBJ2-7; 9 nucleotides align to TRBD2. The trim removed 0 bases at V and 0 bases at J, leaving 7 bases unmatched. Looked up from germline, CDR1 is SGHRS and CDR2 is YFSETQ. The CDR3 consists of 17 residues. In DNA, the CDR3 is TGCGCCAGCAGCTTGGCTCTAGCGGGGACCAGCTCCTACGAGCAGTACTTC. Protein product: CASSLALAGTSSYEQYF.

This clonotype has a count of ten or more. V gene TRBV21-1 combines with J gene TRBJ2-1; TRBD1, as called in the table, went unchecked against the DNA. TRBV21-1 is annotated as a pseudogene. The CDR3 covers 16 residues. In nucleotides, the CDR3 is TGTGCCAGCAGGGGAGCCGGGACAGGGCCTTACAATGAGCAGTTCTTC. Amino acids: CASRGAGTGPYNEQFF.

Details on this clonotype: A much bigger clone sits one base away, suggesting this may be a read error. The gene calls are TRBV20-1 and TRBJ1-4; D is perhaps TRBD1 (6 bases). The V gene lost 4 bases and the J gene lost 7 bases, with 16 bases spanning the gap. In germline, CDR1 is DFQATT, CDR2 SNEGSKA (reference sequence). There are 14 residues in the CDR3. The CDR3 reads CSAIPGAGVEKLFF. Written as DNA, the CDR3 is TGCAGTGCTATTCCCGGGGCAGGGGTTGAAAAACTGTTTTTT.

This clonotype was seen ten or more times. This rearrangement joins TRBV4-2 to TRBJ1-6; possible D gene TRBD1, 6 bases. The CDR3 totals 18 residues. Germline loops: CDR1 LGHNA, CDR2 YNFKEQ. V lost 4 bases, J lost 0 bases, and 16 bases lay in between. CDR3 in DNA: TGTGCCAGCAGCCGAAAGGGGGGAGAGAGCTCCTATAATTCACCCCTCCACTTT. Its translation: CASSRKGGESSYNSPLHF.

This clonotype was observed many times. The gene calls are TRBV7-9 and TRBJ1-6; 7 bases map to TRBD1. Looked up from germline, CDR1 is SEHNR and CDR2 is FQNEAQ (reference sequence). The trim removed 3 bases at V and 6 bases at J, leaving 11 bases unmatched. CDR3 size: 17 residues. The CDR3 nucleotides read TGTGCCAGCAGCTTCCCAACAGGGGAAAGTCTTAATTCACCCCTCCACTTT. Encoded protein: CASSFPTGESLNSPLHF.

This clonotype was counted many times. The V gene is TRBV7-9, the J gene TRBJ2-1; D is ambiguous. The V and J ends lost 10 bases and 2 bases respectively, with 18 bases between them. CDR1 and CDR2 from the germline V gene are SEHNR and FQNEAQ (reference sequence). The CDR3 covers 15 residues. CDR3 DNA: TGTGCCATCCTCGTCCCTACCGGTACCTACAATGAGCAGTTCTTC. Residues: CAILVPTGTYNEQFF. Full variable domain (missing parts from reference TRBV7-9 and TRBJ2-1): DTGVSQNPRHKITKRGQNVTFRCDPISEHNRLYWYRQTLGQGPEFLTYFQNEAQLEKSRLLSDRFSAERPKGSFSTLEIQRTEQGDSAMYLCAILVPTGTYNEQFFGPGTRLTVL.

The chain uses TRBV7-9 and TRBJ1-5; D is perhaps TRBD1 (6 bases). CDR1 is SEHNR and CDR2 is FQNEAQ in the germline V gene (reference sequence). This CDR3 comprises 16 residues. Trimming stripped 5 bases from V and 8 bases from J, with 22 bases between. CDR3 in DNA: TGTGCCAGCAGCCCGGGGGGCATGGGGGCGAGGGAGCCCCAGCATTTT. Translated: CASSPGGMGAREPQHF.

This clonotype was detected many times. The chain combines TRBV5-5 with TRBJ1-5; D gene uncertain. Deletions cut 1 base from V and 7 bases from J, with 12 bases between. Germline CDR1 SGHKS, CDR2 YYEKEE (reference sequence). This CDR3 has 14 residues. DNA for the CDR3: TGTGCCAGCAGCTTGCACTTCTTGGGGCAGCCCCAGCATTTT. The encoded protein is CASSLHFLGQPQHF.

This clonotype has at least ten counts. The V gene is TRBV25-1, the J gene TRBJ2-7; D might be TRBD1 or TRBD2, each matching 5 bases. The CDR3 is 13 residues long. CDR1 is MGHDK, CDR2 SYGVNS, per germline. V lost 8 bases to trimming and J lost 5 bases, with 16 bases between them. The DNA for the CDR3 is TGTGCCAGCGAGATGAGGGGTGGCCACGAGCAGTACTTC. This encodes CASEMRGGHEQYF.

At least ten counts were recorded for this clonotype. CDR3 protein: CASSRLESYNEQFF. The CDR3 DNA follows: TGTGCCAGCAGTCGACTAGAATCCTACAATGAGCAGTTCTTC. The J gene is TRBJ2-1, the V gene TRBV12-3 or TRBV12-4, with D perhaps matching TRBD2 (6 bases). The CDR3 length is 14 residues. V dropped 5 bases and J dropped 1 base, with 9 bases sitting between them.

This clonotype came up a few times. V is TRBV19 and J is TRBJ2-1; 11 nucleotides align to TRBD2. The length of the CDR3 is 14 residues. V gave up 5 bases and J gave up 8 bases; unmatched junction bases: 5. The germline CDR1 and CDR2 sequences are LNHDA and SQIVND (reference sequence). In DNA form, the CDR3 reads TGTGCCAGTAGTTTTAGCGGGGGGGCCGATGAGCAGTTCTTC. Encoded protein: CASSFSGGADEQFF.

This clonotype was seen just once. With a much larger clone just one base away, this may be a read error. This sequence joins TRBV15 and TRBJ2-5, with D possibly matching TRBD1 (6 bases). In germline, CDR1 is LNHNV, CDR2 YYDKDF (reference sequence). The length of the CDR3 is 14 residues. The CDR3 DNA sequence: TGTGCCACCAGCAGGGTTGGACAGAGGGAGACCCAGTCCTTC. Protein product: CATSRVGQRETQSF.

This clonotype was seen many times. The chain combines TRBV2 with TRBJ2-1; D not certain. CDR1 and CDR2 (germline): SNHLY, FYNNEI. The CDR3 loop spans 15 amino acids. The germline V and J ends were trimmed by 5 bases and 0 bases, with 11 bases remaining between them. The CDR3: CASSTGGSSYNEQFF. CDR3 coding DNA: TGTGCCAGCAGTACCGGCGGAAGCTCCTACAATGAGCAGTTCTTC.

On this clonotype itself: A much larger clone differs from this one at a single base, so this may be a read error. The chain links TRBV6-1 to TRBJ1-5, with D unresolved. Germline-derived CDR1 and CDR2 are MNHNS and SASEGT. The CDR3 is 16 residues long. The CDR3 nucleotides read TGTACCAGCAGTGGCCTAGATGGGGTTAGCAATCAGCCCCAGCATTTT. Protein product: CTSSGLDGVSNQPQHF.

The chain uses TRBV14 and TRBJ1-6; D is unclear. V lost 4 bases and J 7 bases, leaving 11 bases between the germline ends. This CDR3 contains 14 residues. Germline CDR1 SGHDN, CDR2 FVKESK. The CDR3: CASSLNTGNSPLHF. DNA of the CDR3: TGTGCCAGCAGCCTGAACACGGGGAATTCACCCCTCCACTTT.

This clonotype was seen at least ten times. The chain uses TRBV27 and TRBJ2-7, with 7 bases matching TRBD2. V dropped 4 bases and J dropped 3; count of bases not matched to a gene: 6. CDR1 is MNHEY, CDR2 SMNVEV, per germline (reference sequence). The CDR3 covers 14 residues. The CDR3, as DNA: TGTGCCAGCAGTTCCTCTAGCGGATACTACGAGCAGTACTTC. Amino acids: CASSSSSGYYEQYF.

This clonotype came up many times. The genes are TRBV29-1 and TRBJ2-1, with D possibly matching TRBD2 (6 bases). This CDR3 comprises 14 residues. Germline V gives CDR1 SQVTM, CDR2 ANQGSEA. Trimming stripped 8 bases from V and 9 bases from J, with 23 bases between. The CDR3, as DNA: TGCAGCACTAATGGGGACTTAGGGGTATTTGAGCAGTTCTTC. It yields the protein CSTNGDLGVFEQFF.